Presented here are 24 T cell receptor beta chains from one specimen sequenced in a study of shared clonotypes between healthy human individuals. TCRdb's table, derived via immunoSEQ multiplex PCR, lists solely in-frame clones and lacks some. The sample records roughly 2,000,000 clones, around 93% being singletons. Naive CD8 populations comprised CD45RO-negative cells positively selected for CCR7, excluding terminally differentiated effector memory CD45RA+ cells. Sequenced input: naive CD8+ T cells from PBMCs. Receptors were obtained from a man aged 18 to 30 in good health. Some clones in this sample may be carry-over from other donors' samples.

The V gene is TRBV27, the J gene TRBJ1-2, with D tentatively TRBD1 (5 bases). The CDR3 sequence is 13 residues long. The V end was cut by 0 bases, the J end by 8 bases, with 10 bases between. Germline V gene sequence: CDR1 MNHEY, CDR2 SMNVEV (reference sequence). The CDR3 loop is CASSLSRVNGYTF. CDR3 coding DNA: TGTGCCAGCAGTTTATCCAGGGTTAACGGCTACACCTTC.

The chain uses TRBV28 and TRBJ2-5; no reliable D call. The germline V gene encodes CDR1 MDHEN and CDR2 SYDVKM. V was cut by 3 bases and J by 7 bases, with 12 bases left in between. This CDR3 region has 13 residues. CDR3 amino acids: CASSFDIVATQYF. In nucleotides, the CDR3 is TGTGCCAGCAGTTTTGATATCGTTGCGACCCAGTACTTC. The variable domain in full, completed from reference TRBV28 and TRBJ2-5, reads DVKVTQSSRYLVKRTGEKVFLECVQDMDHENMFWYRQDPGLGLRLIYFSYDVKMKEKGDIPEGYSVSREKKERFSLILESASTNQTSMYLCASSFDIVATQYFGPGTRLLVL.

V usage is TRBV28 and J usage is TRBJ1-3; 7 bases align to TRBD1. This CDR3 region has 20 residues. Germline CDR1 reads MDHEN; CDR2 reads SYDVKM. Trimming removed 5 bases from V and 0 bases from J; junction bases left unmatched: 19. This chain's CDR3 is CASSLYEPGQKIDSGNTIYF. The CDR3 nucleotides are TGTGCCAGCAGTCTTTACGAACCGGGACAGAAAATTGACTCTGGAAACACCATATATTTT.

For this clone: Other DNA sequences from this sample encode an identical CDR3 as well. The V and J genes are TRBV7-9 and TRBJ2-7; 7 bases map to TRBD2. Germline V lookup: CDR1 SEHNR, CDR2 FQNEAQ (reference sequence). This CDR3 comprises 14 residues. Trimming removed 5 bases from V and 4 bases from J; junction bases left unmatched: 8. CDR3 in amino acids: CASSPGTTSYEQYF. CDR3 in DNA: TGTGCCAGCAGCCCCGGGACTACCTCTTACGAGCAGTACTTC.

V is TRBV18 and J is TRBJ2-6; either TRBD1 or TRBD2 may fit D (7 bases each). The CDR3 totals 20 residues. V lost 0 bases and J 4 bases, leaving 22 bases between the germline ends. Germline CDR1 KGHSH, CDR2 LQKENI. The CDR3 region is CASSPPPARGGLSGANVLTF. CDR3 DNA sequence: TGTGCCAGCTCACCACCCCCCGCCAGGGGGGGACTTAGCGGGGCCAACGTCCTGACTTTC.

The chain couples TRBV7-6 to TRBJ2-7; D tentatively fits TRBD1 or TRBD2 (5 bases each). V lost 8 bases and J 5 bases, leaving 22 bases between the germline ends. The length of the CDR3 is 15 residues. Germline CDR1 reads SGHVS; CDR2 reads FNYEAQ. CDR3 sequence reads: CASSNRDVLGDEQYF. The CDR3 DNA sequence: TGTGCCAGCTCGAACCGGGACGTTTTAGGGGACGAGCAGTACTTC.

V gene TRBV4-1 combines with J gene TRBJ2-3, with unresolved D. From germline, CDR1 is MGHRA and CDR2 YSYEKL. The length of the CDR3 is 13 residues. Trimming removed 3 bases at V and 4 bases at J, with 8 bases between. Here the CDR3 DNA reads TGCGCCAGCAGCCAGTCCCCCGCAGATACGCAGTATTTT. Its protein product is CASSQSPADTQYF.

J is TRBJ2-1 and V is TRBV29-1; 14 positions agree with TRBD2. Losses at the gene ends were 7 bases for V and 3 bases for J; bases not matched to a gene: 2. This CDR3 contains 14 residues. CDR1 and CDR2 from the germline V gene are SQVTM and ANQGSEA. The CDR3 here is CSGGLAGDYNEQFF. The DNA for the CDR3 is TGCAGCGGGGGACTAGCGGGGGACTACAATGAGCAGTTCTTC.

The chain has TRBV6-1 and TRBJ2-7; D gene ambiguous. Trimming pared 8 bases from V and 6 bases from J, leaving 8 bases between. CDR1 is MNHNS, CDR2 SASEGT, per germline. The CDR3 covers 10 residues. The CDR3 DNA is TGTGCCAGCGGTTGGTCCGAGCAGTACTTC. This codes for CASGWSEQYF.

This chain links TRBV19 with TRBJ2-7; perhaps TRBD1 as D (6 bases). V was trimmed by 3 bases and J by 0 bases, leaving 12 bases between them. Germline V gene data show CDR1 as LNHDA and CDR2 as SQIVND (reference sequence). The CDR3 covers 15 residues. The CDR3 sequence: CASSITGHFSYEQYF. CDR3 nucleotides: TGTGCCAGTAGTATCACGGGACACTTCTCCTACGAGCAGTACTTC.

The rearrangement uses TRBV5-8 and TRBJ1-2, with a tentative D call TRBD1 (5 bases). Germline V gene sequence: CDR1 SGHTS, CDR2 YDEGEE. Trimming cost V 2 bases and J 3 bases, with 11 bases left between them. There are 14 residues in the CDR3. The CDR3 nucleotides are TGTGCCAGCAGCTTTGGGGGGTCCGACTATGGCTACACCTTC. Its translation is CASSFGGSDYGYTF.

Comments on this clone: Compared with germline, one end of the junction differs, possibly owing to a read error. The V call is TRBV6-1, the J call TRBJ1-2; the D is unclear. The CDR3 length is 10 residues. Germline values: CDR1 MNHNS, CDR2 SASEGT. The CDR3 nucleotides are TGTGCCAGCAGTGAACTGTGGACCCCGTTC. Translating gives CASSELWTPF.

The V gene is TRBV7-8, the J gene TRBJ2-1; a possible D gene is TRBD1 (7 bases). The V and J ends lost 5 bases and 5 bases respectively, with 19 bases between them. Germline V lookup: CDR1 SGHVS, CDR2 FQNEAQ. This CDR3 is 16 amino acids long. This CDR3 reads CASSGSEGAQDNEQFF. CDR3 coding DNA: TGTGCCAGCAGCGGGTCGGAGGGGGCGCAGGACAATGAGCAGTTCTTC.

This chain uses TRBV11-2 with TRBJ2-7, with 7 bases aligning to TRBD1. After removal of 1 base from V and 1 base from J, the junction contained 4 bases not matched to a gene. This CDR3 region has 15 residues. Germline lookup yields CDR1 SGHAT and CDR2 FQNNGV. CDR3 DNA: TGTGCCAGCAGCTTAGTCGACAGGGATTCCTACGAGCAGTACTTC. Translated, it gives CASSLVDRDSYEQYF.

This chain links TRBV2 with TRBJ1-1, with D hard to call. The CDR3 runs 15 residues. The germline V gene has CDR1 SNHLY and CDR2 FYNNEI. V was pared by 7 bases and J by 0 bases, with 15 bases between. CDR3 in DNA: TGTGCCAGCAACGGGGATTTATATCTGAACACTGAAGCTTTCTTT. It codes for CASNGDLYLNTEAFF.

V is TRBV5-1 and J is TRBJ2-4; 12 bases are a match to TRBD1. The junction had 6 bases not matched to a gene; V was cut back by 0 bases and J by 8 bases. CDR1 is SGHRS, CDR2 YFSETQ, per germline. This CDR3 spans 16 amino acids. The CDR3 DNA sequence: TGCGCCAGCAGCTTGGCGGGACAGGGGGCAAGGGACATTCAGTACTTC. It yields the protein CASSLAGQGARDIQYF.

The chain combines TRBV5-8 with TRBJ2-3, with TRBD2 as a possible D gene (5 bases). The CDR3 consists of 13 residues. V dropped 2 bases and J dropped 4 bases, with 8 bases sitting between them. Germline lookup yields CDR1 SGHTS and CDR2 YDEGEE. The CDR3 DNA sequence: TGTGCCAGCAGCTTCGAGGGCCCAGATACGCAGTATTTT. Its translation: CASSFEGPDTQYF. Full variable domain (rest looked up from reference TRBV5-8 and TRBJ2-3): EAGVTQSPTHLIKTRGQQATLRCSPISGHTSVYWYQQALGLGLQFLLWYDEGEERNRGNFPPRFSGRQFPNYSSELNVNALELEDSALYLCASSFEGPDTQYFGPGTRLTVL.

This clone was counted once. An end of the junction differs from the germline gene, which may be a read error. The chain couples TRBV13 to TRBJ2-1; 11 bases fit TRBD2. The germline CDR1 and CDR2 sequences are PRHDT and FYEKMQ (reference sequence). The CDR3 totals 14 residues. The CDR3 nucleotides are TGTGCCAGCAGGTTAGCGGGAGGGCCCCATGAGCAGTTCTTC. Translating it yields CASRLAGGPHEQFF.

A remark on this clone: The same CDR3 can be traced to other DNA sequences in this sample. The gene calls are TRBV7-9 and TRBJ2-1; D not resolved. The CDR3 is 12 residues long. V was pared by 4 bases and J by 7 bases, with 8 bases between. The germline CDR1 and CDR2 sequences are SEHNR and FQNEAQ (reference sequence). The CDR3 coding sequence is TGTGCCAGCAGCTCCGCCGGTAATGAGCAGTTCTTC. It translates to CASSSAGNEQFF.

The chain combines TRBV27 with TRBJ2-3, with no clear D. The germline CDR1 and CDR2 sequences are MNHEY and SMNVEV (reference sequence). This CDR3 region has 16 residues. Trimming shortened V by 5 bases and J by 6 bases, and 21 bases separated the two germline ends. CDR3 sequence reads: CASSTQTVPSFDTQYF. CDR3 DNA: TGTGCCAGCAGTACTCAGACCGTACCATCTTTTGATACGCAGTATTTT.

The gene calls are TRBV2 and TRBJ2-7; TRBD1 aligns across 9 bases. This CDR3 comprises 16 residues. J gave up 3 bases and V 7 bases, and 13 bases lay outside the gene matches. Per the germline V gene, CDR1 is SNHLY and CDR2 is FYNNEI. The CDR3 nucleotides are TGTGCCAGCACTCGAGTCCCGGGACAGGGCGTCTACGAGCAGTACTTC. Its translation is CASTRVPGQGVYEQYF.

The J gene is TRBJ1-2, the V gene TRBV27, with no clear D. The V and J ends lost 2 bases and 7 bases respectively, with 14 bases between them. CDR1 is MNHEY, CDR2 SMNVEV, per germline (reference sequence). This CDR3 region has 14 residues. CDR3 DNA sequence: TGTGCCAGCAGTTTAAGGTTGGGGTGGGGTGGCTACACCTTC. It specifies CASSLRLGWGGYTF.

The sample holds one count of this clone. This chain connects TRBV14 to TRBJ2-2; D is perhaps TRBD1 or TRBD2 (5 bases each). The CDR3 consists of 17 residues. Germline values: CDR1 SGHDN, CDR2 FVKESK. Trimming pared 4 bases from V and 5 bases from J, leaving 20 bases between. This CDR3 reads CASSLQPGATGTGELFF. CDR3 DNA sequence: TGTGCCAGCAGCCTCCAGCCCGGGGCAACGGGGACCGGGGAGCTGTTTTTT. The whole variable domain, filled in from reference TRBV14 and TRBJ2-2, reads EAGVTQFPSHSVIEKGQTVTLRCDPISGHDNLYWYRRVMGKEIKFLLHFVKESKQDESGMPNNRFLAERTGGTYSTLKVQPAELEDSGVYFCASSLQPGATGTGELFFGEGSRLTVL.

V is TRBV27 and J is TRBJ2-7; D remains unclear. V was clipped by 2 bases and J by 7 bases, with 15 bases between them. The CDR3 contains 14 residues. Germline V lookup: CDR1 MNHEY, CDR2 SMNVEV (reference sequence). Written as DNA, the CDR3 is TGTGCCAGCAGTTTAGTCGTAGCTCTGGGAGAGCAGTACTTC. Translated, it gives CASSLVVALGEQYF.